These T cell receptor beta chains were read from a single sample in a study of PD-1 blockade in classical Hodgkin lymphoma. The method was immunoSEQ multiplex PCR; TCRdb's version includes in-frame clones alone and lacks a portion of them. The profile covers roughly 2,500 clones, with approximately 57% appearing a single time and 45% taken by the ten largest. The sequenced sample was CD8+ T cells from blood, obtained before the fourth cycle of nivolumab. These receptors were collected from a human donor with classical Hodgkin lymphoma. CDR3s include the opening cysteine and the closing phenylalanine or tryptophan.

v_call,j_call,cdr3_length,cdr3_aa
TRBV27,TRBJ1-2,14,CASSPTKGRYGYTF
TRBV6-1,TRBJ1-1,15,CASSALDTGRTEAFF
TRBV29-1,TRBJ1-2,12,CSVQTDDYGYTF
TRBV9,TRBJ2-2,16,CASSVESGVNTGELFF
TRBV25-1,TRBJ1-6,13,CASRRTQGPPLHF
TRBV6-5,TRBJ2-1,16,CASSYQTSGGVGEQFF
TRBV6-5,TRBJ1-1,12,CASIAGGTEAFF
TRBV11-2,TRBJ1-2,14,CASSLGQGPYGYTF
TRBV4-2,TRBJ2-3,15,CASSQEAGGPDTQYF
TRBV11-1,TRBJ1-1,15,CASSPAEGLNTEAFF
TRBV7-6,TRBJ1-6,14,CASSSDRHNSPLHF
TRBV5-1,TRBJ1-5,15,CASSLTGMDNQPQHF
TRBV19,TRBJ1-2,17,CASSIGAGTPGNYGYTF
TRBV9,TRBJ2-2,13,CASSVGDTGELFF
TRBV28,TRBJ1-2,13,CASSFTGAYGYTF
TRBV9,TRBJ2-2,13,CASSVEGSGELFF
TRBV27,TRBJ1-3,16,CASSDVDPNSGNTIYF
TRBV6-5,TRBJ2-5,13,CASSFRHVGTQYF
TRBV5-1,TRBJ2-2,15,CASSLDTGDTGELFF
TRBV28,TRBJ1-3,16,CASSLLGGASGNTIYF
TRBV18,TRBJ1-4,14,CASSEGQGNEKLFF
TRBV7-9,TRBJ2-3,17,CASSGRDRGPTTDTQYF
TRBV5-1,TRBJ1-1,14,CASSLDWVNTEAFF
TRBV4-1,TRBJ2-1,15,CASSLAPLSYNEQFF
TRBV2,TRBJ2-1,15,CASSRLAGALEEQFF
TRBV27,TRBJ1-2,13,CASSLQPQGRYTF
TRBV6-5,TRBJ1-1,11,CASVANTEAFF
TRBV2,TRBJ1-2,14,CASRDPGGLDGYTF
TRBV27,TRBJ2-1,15,CASSASSGDYNEQFF
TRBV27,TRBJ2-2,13,CASSFTLAGELFF
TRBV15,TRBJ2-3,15,CAVTPGQGATDTQYF
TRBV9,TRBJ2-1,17,CASSVEIDRGGYNEQFF
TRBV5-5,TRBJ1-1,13,CASSPGGISEAFF
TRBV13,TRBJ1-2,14,CASSLGTGNYGYTF
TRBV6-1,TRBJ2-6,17,CASSERGSSSGANVLTF
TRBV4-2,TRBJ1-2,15,CASSQVAGENYGYTF
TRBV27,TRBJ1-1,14,CASSLDPLGDEAFF
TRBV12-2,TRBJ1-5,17,CASRFRGFKGWDQPQHF
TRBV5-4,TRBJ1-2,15,CASSLRGTALYGYTF
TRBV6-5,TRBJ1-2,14,CASSSLTGVSGYTF
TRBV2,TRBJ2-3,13,CASRPRITDTQYF
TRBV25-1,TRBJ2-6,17,CASSEDGLDSGANVLTF
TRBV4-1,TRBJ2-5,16,CASSHGPRQAQETQYF
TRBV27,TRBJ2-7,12,CASRGVSYEQYF